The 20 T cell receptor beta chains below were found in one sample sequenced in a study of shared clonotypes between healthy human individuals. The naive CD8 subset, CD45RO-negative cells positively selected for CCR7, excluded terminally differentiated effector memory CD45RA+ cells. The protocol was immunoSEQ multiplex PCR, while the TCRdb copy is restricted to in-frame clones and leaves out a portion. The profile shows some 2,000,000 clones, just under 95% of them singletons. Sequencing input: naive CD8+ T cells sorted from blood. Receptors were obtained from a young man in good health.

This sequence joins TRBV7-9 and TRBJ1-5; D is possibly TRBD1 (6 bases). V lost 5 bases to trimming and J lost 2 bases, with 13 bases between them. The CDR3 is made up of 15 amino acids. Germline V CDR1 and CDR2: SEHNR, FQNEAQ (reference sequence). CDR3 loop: CASSRQGNGNQPQHF. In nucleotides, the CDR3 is TGTGCCAGCAGCCGTCAGGGGAATGGCAATCAGCCCCAGCATTTT.

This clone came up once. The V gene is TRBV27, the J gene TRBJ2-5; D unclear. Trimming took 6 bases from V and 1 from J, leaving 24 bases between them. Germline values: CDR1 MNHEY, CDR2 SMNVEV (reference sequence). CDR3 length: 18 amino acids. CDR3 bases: TGTGCCAGCAGAGCTTCTCACGCCCCGGTGATAGGCCAAGAGACCCAGTACTTC. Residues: CASRASHAPVIGQETQYF.

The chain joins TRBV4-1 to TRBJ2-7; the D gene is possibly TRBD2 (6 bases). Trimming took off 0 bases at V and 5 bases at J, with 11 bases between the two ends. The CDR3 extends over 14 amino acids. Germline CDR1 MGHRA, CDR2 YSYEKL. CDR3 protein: CASSQEEGSHEQYF. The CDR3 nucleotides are TGCGCCAGCAGCCAAGAGGAGGGGTCGCACGAGCAGTACTTC.

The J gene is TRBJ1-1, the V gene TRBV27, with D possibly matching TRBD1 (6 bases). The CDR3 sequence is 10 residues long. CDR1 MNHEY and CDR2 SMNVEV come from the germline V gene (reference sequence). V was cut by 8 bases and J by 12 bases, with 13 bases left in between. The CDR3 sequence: CASGRDKTFF. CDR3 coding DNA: TGTGCCAGCGGACGGGACAAAACTTTCTTT.

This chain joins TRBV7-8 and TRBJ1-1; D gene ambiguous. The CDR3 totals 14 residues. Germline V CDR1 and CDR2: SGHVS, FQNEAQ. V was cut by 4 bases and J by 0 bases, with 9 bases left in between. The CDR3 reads CASSSWTVNTEAFF. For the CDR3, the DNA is TGTGCCAGCAGCTCCTGGACCGTGAACACTGAAGCTTTCTTT.

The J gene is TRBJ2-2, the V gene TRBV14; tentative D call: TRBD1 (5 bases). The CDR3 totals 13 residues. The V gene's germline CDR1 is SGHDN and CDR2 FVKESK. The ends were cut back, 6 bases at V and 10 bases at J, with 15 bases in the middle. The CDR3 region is CASSQFGALELFF. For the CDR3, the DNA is TGTGCCAGCAGTCAATTTGGGGCATTGGAGCTGTTTTTT.

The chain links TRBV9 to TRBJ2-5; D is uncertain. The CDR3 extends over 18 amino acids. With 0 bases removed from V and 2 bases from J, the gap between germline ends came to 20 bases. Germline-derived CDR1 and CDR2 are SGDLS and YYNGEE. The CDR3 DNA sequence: TGTGCCAGCAGCGTAGAGGGTTCTGGGCCTAACCCTCAAGAGACCCAGTACTTC. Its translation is CASSVEGSGPNPQETQYF.

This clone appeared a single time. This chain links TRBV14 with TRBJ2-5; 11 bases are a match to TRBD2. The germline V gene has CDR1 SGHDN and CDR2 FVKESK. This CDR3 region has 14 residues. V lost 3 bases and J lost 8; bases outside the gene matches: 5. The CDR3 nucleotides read TGTGCCAGCAGCCAGACGACTAGCGGGAATACCCAGTACTTC. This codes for CASSQTTSGNTQYF.

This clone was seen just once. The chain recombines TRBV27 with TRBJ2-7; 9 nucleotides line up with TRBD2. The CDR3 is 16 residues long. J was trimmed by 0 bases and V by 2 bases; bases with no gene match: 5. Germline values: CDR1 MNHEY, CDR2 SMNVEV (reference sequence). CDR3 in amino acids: CASSLLAGLSSYEQYF. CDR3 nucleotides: TGTGCCAGCAGTTTACTAGCGGGGCTAAGCTCCTACGAGCAGTACTTC.

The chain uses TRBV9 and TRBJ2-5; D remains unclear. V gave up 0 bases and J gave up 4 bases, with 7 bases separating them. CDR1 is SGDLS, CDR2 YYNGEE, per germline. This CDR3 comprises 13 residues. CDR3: CASSVAPGETQYF. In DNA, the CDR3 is TGTGCCAGCAGCGTAGCCCCGGGAGAGACCCAGTACTTC.

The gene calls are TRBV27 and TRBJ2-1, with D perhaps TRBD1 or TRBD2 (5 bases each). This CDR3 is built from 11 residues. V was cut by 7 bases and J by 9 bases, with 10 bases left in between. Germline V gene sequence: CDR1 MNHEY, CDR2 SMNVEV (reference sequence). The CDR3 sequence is CASTLGGEQFF. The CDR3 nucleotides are TGTGCCAGCACCCTTGGGGGTGAGCAGTTCTTC.

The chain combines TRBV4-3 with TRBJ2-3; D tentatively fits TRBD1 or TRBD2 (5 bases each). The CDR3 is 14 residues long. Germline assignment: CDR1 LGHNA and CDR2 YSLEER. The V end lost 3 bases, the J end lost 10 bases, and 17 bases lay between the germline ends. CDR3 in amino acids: CASSHGTGRSSQYF. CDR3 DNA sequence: TGCGCCAGCAGCCACGGGACGGGGAGAAGCTCGCAGTATTTT.

The CDR3 region is CASSSLVPSRKSGQSTDTQYF. The CDR3 DNA sequence: TGTGCCAGCAGTTCACTCGTCCCCAGCAGAAAATCGGGACAGAGCACAGATACGCAGTATTTT. V gene TRBV28 combines with J gene TRBJ2-3, with 7 nucleotides matching TRBD1. Looked up from germline, CDR1 is MDHEN and CDR2 is SYDVKM. V trimming: 4 bases; J trimming: 0 bases; junction bases outside the gene matches: 22. This CDR3 is 21 amino acids long.

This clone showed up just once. CDR3 sequence: CASSSRGQISYNEQFF. The CDR3 DNA reads as TGTGCCAGCAGCAGCCGGGGACAGATCTCCTACAATGAGCAGTTCTTC. The chain carries TRBV5-6 and TRBJ2-1; 7 bases line up with TRBD1. The ends lost 4 bases at V and 0 bases at J; junction bases unmatched: 7. CDR1 is SGHDT and CDR2 is YYEEEE in the germline V gene. The CDR3 totals 16 residues.

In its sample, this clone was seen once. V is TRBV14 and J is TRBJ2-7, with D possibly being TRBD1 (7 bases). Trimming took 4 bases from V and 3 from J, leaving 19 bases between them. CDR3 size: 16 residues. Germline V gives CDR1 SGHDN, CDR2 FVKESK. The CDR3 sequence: CASSPAGGFGGYEQYF. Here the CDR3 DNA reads TGTGCCAGCAGCCCGGCAGGGGGGTTCGGGGGCTACGAGCAGTACTTC. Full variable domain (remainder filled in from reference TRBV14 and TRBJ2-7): EAGVTQFPSHSVIEKGQTVTLRCDPISGHDNLYWYRRVMGKEIKFLLHFVKESKQDESGMPNNRFLAERTGGTYSTLKVQPAELEDSGVYFCASSPAGGFGGYEQYFGPGTRLTVT.

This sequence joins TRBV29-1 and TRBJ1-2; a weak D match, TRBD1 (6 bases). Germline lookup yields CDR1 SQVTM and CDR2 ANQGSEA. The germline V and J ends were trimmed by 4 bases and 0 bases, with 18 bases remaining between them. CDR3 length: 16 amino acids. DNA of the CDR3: TGCAGCGTTGGGGGACACTCAAACCCAGCTAACTATGGCTACACCTTC. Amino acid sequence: CSVGGHSNPANYGYTF.

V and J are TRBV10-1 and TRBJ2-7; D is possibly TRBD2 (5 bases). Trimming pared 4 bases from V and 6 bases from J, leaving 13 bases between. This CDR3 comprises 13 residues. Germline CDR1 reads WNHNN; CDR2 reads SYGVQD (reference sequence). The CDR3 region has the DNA TGCGCCAGCAGTGCAACGGGAAGCGGCGAGCAGTACTTC. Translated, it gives CASSATGSGEQYF.

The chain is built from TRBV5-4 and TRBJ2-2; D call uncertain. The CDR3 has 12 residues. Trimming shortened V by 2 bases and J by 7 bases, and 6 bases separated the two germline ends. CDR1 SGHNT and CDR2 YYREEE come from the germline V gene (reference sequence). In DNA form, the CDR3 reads TGTGCCAGCAGCTTTGATGGCGGGGAGCTGTTTTTT. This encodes CASSFDGGELFF.

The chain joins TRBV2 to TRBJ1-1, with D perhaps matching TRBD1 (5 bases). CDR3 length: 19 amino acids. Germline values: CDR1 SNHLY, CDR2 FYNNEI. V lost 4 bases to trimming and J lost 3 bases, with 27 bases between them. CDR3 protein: CASSAHAILIQVRYTEAFF. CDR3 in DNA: TGTGCCAGCAGTGCCCACGCTATCCTCATACAGGTGCGGTACACTGAAGCTTTCTTT.

The CDR3 bases are TGTGCCAGCAGCCAAGGTTTTTCGAGTGGCGTATTGAACGAGCAGTACTTC. Protein: CASSQGFSSGVLNEQYF. The chain links TRBV4-2 to TRBJ2-7; unclear D gene. V gave up 1 base and J gave up 5 bases, with 21 bases separating them. CDR3 length equals 17 residues. The germline CDR1 and CDR2 sequences are LGHNA and YNFKEQ.